This TCR beta chain was captured by sequencing in a study of shared clonotypes between healthy human individuals (dated by TCRdb to about 2020). Context from the whole study: The cohort comprised two women and three men aged 18 to 49 years. Between about 0.85 and 9.5 billion PBMCs per donor were obtained by leukapheresis. To estimate repertoire size and how much clonotype sharing occurs between individuals, the study deeply sequenced the blood TCR repertoires of about five healthy adults. For each donor, CD4 naive and CD4 memory were each run on three plates, CD8 naive on two plates, and CD8 memory on one plate. To increase sequencing depth and limit assay-specific biases, different laboratories used diverse techniques to prepare libraries and sequence TCR repertoires.

Donors were healthy HIV-negative adults with no recently reported acute infections or vaccinations. Every donor was a Caucasian adult residing in Nashville, Tennessee, USA. CD4+ T cells were enriched by magnetic negative selection, after which naive cells were positively selected on CD45RA and the negative fraction was taken as the memory subset. Blood was obtained by leukapheresis, after which PBMCs were separated by Ficoll-Histopaque density gradient centrifugation and cryopreserved in liquid nitrogen vapor phase. Analytical flow cytometry was used to check the purity and quantity of every magnetically sorted T cell population. Genomic DNA was isolated from every sorted fraction and measured by UV absorbance on a Nanodrop 2000c. Per the germline V gene, MGHDK is the CDR1 and SYGVNS is the CDR2. The CDR3 covers 14 residues, taking in both the cysteine and the phenylalanine. The kept DNA is CDR3 alone, 42 bases in frame from the first base. The junction shows trimming of 0 bases on V and 4 bases on J, plus 10 bases between the germline ends.

Using the deep immunoSEQ assay, TCR CDR3 regions were amplified from genomic DNA by multiplex PCR. Extracted genomic DNA from each cell subset was spread evenly across all wells of several immunoSEQ 96-well plates, with each plate serving as a replicate. Each replicate PCR for sorted subsets received about 180 ng genomic DNA, equal to 28,000 or so T cell genomes. Purified libraries were quantified with a Qubit 3.0 fluorometer, sized on a Bioanalyzer 2100, and re-quantified with the KAPA Library Quantification kit. Every immunoSEQ 96-well plate was sequenced on a dedicated single-read 150-cycle Illumina NextSeq 550 flow cell. As for the original processing: Because the immunoSEQ output included only junctional sequences and no quality scores, the filtering could not be the same as the filtering used for full-length reads. To assign V/J genes and CDR3, sequences were annotated using PyIR, a Python wrapper for IgBLAST v1.9, with IMGT germline references. Reads were removed for weak V/J assignments (E-value above 1e-6), missing CDR3, stop codons, out-of-frame junctions, or ambiguous translated residues. V3J clonotypes were defined as sequences sharing the same inferred V gene, J gene, and CDR3 amino acid sequence. To compute the percentage overlap between repertoires, the number of shared unique clonotypes was divided by the size of the smaller repertoire. Three approaches were used to assess repertoire richness: RTK rarefaction, the Chao1 estimator, and Recon v2.1 estimates of unobserved clonotypes. Generation probabilities for all TCRbeta clonotypes obtained by the gDNA method from a handful of donors were computed using OLGA. Entries here come from immuneACCESS through TCRdb and include only in-frame sequences with V and J called. Some clones fail to appear in such tables; in the studies checked, an unresolved V gene covers under half of the shortfall, and the cause of the remainder is unknown. The V and J calls and the clone size are those of that table, but D and trimming were determined from the DNA. The sample table lists 2 million to 2.5 million clones, almost 96% of them with a count of one. Roughly 0.13% of the sample is in the top ten clones.

Overall study results and their limits: Naive subsets generally had larger estimated clonotype richness than memory subsets did. Rarefaction of sorted-subset datasets indicated incomplete sequencing despite the large sequencing depth. When a few donors were compared, the shared fraction of clonotypes was about 5.2% for naive CD4, 3% to 4% for naive CD8, more than 2% for memory CD4, and around 0.4% for memory CD8. Compared with non-shared clonotypes, the clonotypes found in all four sorted-subset donors had higher generation probabilities. Pairwise subsampling led to the expectation that sequencing depth would affect the degree of clonotype sharing among donors. Sampling was restricted to blood, and TCR repertoires in tissues likely differ from the TCR repertoires found in blood. The genetic and exposure-history diversity represented was limited by the small number of donors.

Details on this clone: This receptor's antigen is unknown. Per-base qualities were not stored, and no clone one base away is much larger.

The rearrangement combines TRBV25-1 with TRBJ2-7, with TRBD2 perhaps the D gene, on 6 matching bases. Material: naive CD4+ T cells sorted from blood. In the paper's terms, the cell subset or site label means: CD45RA+ positively selected. This TCR came from a man aged 18-30 years in good health. The CDR3 is CASSEYGSVYEQYF. The DNA is as follows: TGTGCCAGCAGTGAATACGGGAGCGTATACGAGCAGTACTTC.